Listed here are 12 T cell receptor beta chains from one sample, sequenced in a study of somatic mutations in cytotoxic T cells in rheumatoid arthritis. Here immunoSEQ multiplex PCR was the method, and the copy in TCRdb shows in-frame clones only, minus some. The table has more than 8,000 clones, 70% to 90% seen once; the top ten hold about 12%. The source material was CD8+ T cells sorted from blood. The receptors here all came from an adult with rheumatoid arthritis.

The chain couples TRBV7-9 to TRBJ1-1; D is undetermined. The CDR3 consists of 13 residues. Trimming stripped 1 base from V and 7 bases from J, with 10 bases between. Looked up from germline, CDR1 is SEHNR and CDR2 is FQNEAQ (reference sequence). This CDR3 reads CASSLGGENEAFF. The CDR3 nucleotides are TGTGCCAGCAGCTTAGGCGGGGAGAATGAAGCTTTCTTT.

The chain is built from TRBV4-1 and TRBJ1-5, with a tentative D call TRBD1 (6 bases). The CDR3 has 14 residues. V lost 3 bases and J 7 bases, leaving 13 bases between the germline ends. Germline V gene sequence: CDR1 MGHRA, CDR2 YSYEKL. CDR3: CASSHDWGAQPQHF. Written as DNA, the CDR3 is TGCGCCAGCAGCCACGACTGGGGGGCCCAGCCCCAGCATTTT.

The rearrangement uses TRBV5-1 and TRBJ2-1, with D hard to call. Germline CDR1 is SGHRS and CDR2 is YFSETQ. This CDR3 spans 14 amino acids. V was clipped by 5 bases and J by 5 bases, with 14 bases between them. Here the CDR3 reads CASSLLLFNNEQFF. For the CDR3, the DNA is TGCGCCAGCAGTCTCCTTCTGTTCAACAATGAGCAGTTCTTC.

The J gene is TRBJ2-7, the V gene TRBV9; TRBD2 is a possible D gene (6 bases). The CDR3 runs 13 residues. V lost 4 bases, J lost 3 bases, and 11 bases lay in between. In germline, CDR1 is SGDLS, CDR2 YYNGEE. The CDR3 nucleotides are TGTGCCAGCAGCTACGGGACTCGCTACGAGCAGTACTTC. As protein: CASSYGTRYEQYF.

This clone was counted a few times. The chain recombines TRBV2 with TRBJ1-2; D remains ambiguous. There are 13 residues in the CDR3. V shed 4 bases and J shed 7 bases, with 13 bases lying between them. Germline loops: CDR1 SNHLY, CDR2 FYNNEI. CDR3 sequence (DNA): TGTGCCAGCAGTGTAAGGCTCCTTGGTGGCTACACCTTC. It yields the protein CASSVRLLGGYTF.

The DNA for the CDR3 is TGCGCCAGCAGCTTTGGTCAGGGGGGATCCTACGAGCAGTACTTC. It yields the protein CASSFGQGGSYEQYF. The chain recombines TRBV5-1 with TRBJ2-7; possibly TRBD1 for D (7 bases). The germline CDR1 and CDR2 sequences are SGHRS and YFSETQ. Trimming took off 2 bases at V and 1 base at J, with 13 bases between the two ends. The CDR3 runs to 15 residues.

V usage is TRBV6-6 and J usage is TRBJ1-1, with D possibly matching TRBD1 (5 bases). Germline V gene data show CDR1 as MNHNY and CDR2 as SVGAGI (reference sequence). The CDR3 is made up of 13 amino acids. Deletions cut 0 bases from V and 7 bases from J, with 9 bases between. CDR3 sequence (DNA): TGTGCCAGCAGTTACTCGCGGGGGAATGAAGCTTTCTTT. Its translation: CASSYSRGNEAFF.

This clone has just one count. This sequence joins TRBV5-1 and TRBJ1-1, with D possibly TRBD1 on 6 matching bases. Germline CDR1 reads SGHRS; CDR2 reads YFSETQ. This CDR3 contains 15 residues. The germline V and J ends were trimmed by 0 bases and 3 bases, with 12 bases remaining between them. CDR3 nucleotide sequence: TGCGCCAGCAGCTTGGCCGGGACATCCTACACTGAAGCTTTCTTT. It specifies CASSLAGTSYTEAFF.

DNA for the CDR3: TGCGCCAGCAGGGATCCATATAATTCACCCCTCCACTTT. Residues: CASRDPYNSPLHF. V and J are TRBV10-2 and TRBJ1-6; D unresolved. V lost 6 bases, J lost 4 bases, and 7 bases lay in between. Germline-derived CDR1 and CDR2 are WSHSY and SAAADI. The CDR3 runs 13 residues.

This chain joins TRBV7-6 and TRBJ1-6; D not certain. Germline V CDR1 and CDR2: SGHVS, FNYEAQ. Trimming removed 1 base from V and 0 bases from J, with 4 bases in between. The CDR3 extends over 15 amino acids. The CDR3 region is CASSLGSSYNSPLHF. CDR3 sequence (DNA): TGTGCCAGCAGCTTAGGGAGCTCCTATAATTCACCCCTCCACTTT.

This clone was counted only a few times. V is TRBV7-9 and J is TRBJ2-7; tentatively, D is TRBD1 (6 bases). Germline assignment: CDR1 SEHNR and CDR2 FQNEAQ (reference sequence). This CDR3 has 15 amino acids. Trimming shortened V by 3 bases and J by 3 bases, and 15 bases separated the two germline ends. The CDR3 bases are TGTGCCAGCAGCTTTCCCCAGGGGATCAGCTACGAGCAGTACTTC. Amino acid sequence: CASSFPQGISYEQYF.

There are a few counts of this clone. The chain carries TRBV7-9 and TRBJ1-6, with TRBD1 as a possible D gene (6 bases). The V gene lost 4 bases and the J gene lost 1 base, with 8 bases spanning the gap. The CDR3 length is 15 residues. Germline values: CDR1 SEHNR, CDR2 FQNEAQ (reference sequence). The CDR3 reads CASSSQGSYNSPLHF. The CDR3 DNA reads TGTGCCAGCAGCTCCCAGGGGTCCTATAATTCACCCCTCCACTTT.